This T cell receptor (beta chain) was found in a study of PD-1 blockade in classical Hodgkin lymphoma. Study-level background: Nivolumab dosing for patients was 3 mg/kg, administered intravenously every 2 weeks. General observations from the study: Reported baseline diversity: healthy donors highest, relapsed/refractory patients lowest.

Brentuximab vedotin exposure varied, and every patient relapsed after autologous stem cell transplantation. Measured with immunoSEQ multiplex PCR; TCRdb has only the in-frame clones, and not every one. The table includes roughly 15,000 clones, roughly 86% detected once. CDR3 length: 18 residues. The V gene lost 3 bases and the J gene lost 0 bases, with 16 bases spanning the gap. Germline V CDR1 and CDR2: SGHNT, YYREEE (reference sequence). Turning to this clone: Its antigen is still unknown.

The input for sequencing was peripheral blood mononuclear cells (PBMCs), taken at baseline. The TCR originated in a human donor with classical Hodgkin lymphoma. The genes are TRBV5-4 and TRBJ2-6; possible D gene TRBD1, 6 bases. The CDR3 reads CASSSGGQLNSGANVLTF. CDR3 nucleotides: TGTGCCAGCAGCTCCGGAGGACAGCTAAACTCTGGGGCCAACGTCCTGACTTTC.